These 21 T cell receptor beta chains were sequenced from one sample in a study of T cell repertoires in cytomegalovirus infection. TCRdb re-derived calls from the reads in MiXCR, one entry per CDR3 protein. Of around 130,000 distinct CDR3 sequences listed, approximately 9.2% are singletons. Sequencing was performed on PBMCs. The receptor set was obtained from a human donor in good health (CMV status not recorded). Some clones in this sample may be carry-over from other donors' samples.

This clonotype has at least ten counts. The genes are TRBV28 and TRBJ2-7, with no clear D. Germline V gene lookup returns CDR1 MDHEN and CDR2 SYDVKM. V dropped 4 bases and J dropped 5 bases, with 9 bases sitting between them. The CDR3 is 12 amino acids. CDR3 in amino acids: CASSSQRNEQYF. The DNA of the CDR3 is TGTGCCAGCAGTTCACAGAGAAACGAGCAGTACTTC.

Many counts were recorded for this clonotype. This chain joins TRBV12-3 or TRBV12-4 and TRBJ2-2; tentative D call: TRBD2 (6 bases). The V and J ends lost 5 bases and 6 bases respectively, with 16 bases between them. The CDR3 is 15 amino acids. The CDR3 is CASSNRLWGAGELFF. The DNA for the CDR3 is TGTGCCAGCAGTAATCGGTTATGGGGGGCCGGGGAGCTGTTTTTT.

This clonotype was seen many times. V gene TRBV2 combines with J gene TRBJ1-4, with a tentative D call TRBD1 (5 bases). This CDR3 is 12 amino acids long. CDR1 is SNHLY and CDR2 is FYNNEI in the germline V gene. The V and J ends lost 7 bases and 7 bases respectively, with 10 bases between them. CDR3 in DNA: TGTGCCAGCACCCCTGGGGGTGAAAAACTGTTTTTT. It is translated as CASTPGGEKLFF.

The sample holds a few counts of this clonotype. The chain recombines TRBV5-1 with TRBJ2-7, with D possibly TRBD2 on 6 matching bases. This CDR3 is built from 16 residues. Trimming took 3 bases from V and 5 from J, leaving 21 bases between them. In germline, CDR1 is SGHRS, CDR2 YFSETQ. The CDR3: CASSYLPGEGKNEQYF. The CDR3 DNA reads TGCGCCAGCAGCTACCTCCCGGGGGAAGGGAAGAACGAGCAGTACTTC.

About this clonotype: Since a much larger clone is just one base distant, this may be a read error. The chain links TRBV5-1 to TRBJ2-1; no firm D call. There are 12 residues in the CDR3. The germline V gene has CDR1 SGHRS and CDR2 YFSETQ. The CDR3 DNA follows: TGCGCCCGCAGCTTGATCTACAATGAGCAGTTCTTC. Protein sequence: CARSLIYNEQFF.

This clonotype was seen ten or more times. The CDR3 DNA follows: TGTGCCAGCAGTCCGCGGACAGGCGACTACGAGCAGTACTTC. Protein product: CASSPRTGDYEQYF. V and J are TRBV28 and TRBJ2-7; TRBD1 matches 7 bases. The germline V gene encodes CDR1 MDHEN and CDR2 SYDVKM. V trimming: 5 bases; J trimming: 3 bases; junction bases outside the gene matches: 7. This CDR3 comprises 14 residues.

This clonotype was recorded many times. The chain combines TRBV7-2 with TRBJ1-6; a possible D gene is TRBD1 (6 bases). V was pared by 5 bases and J by 9 bases, with 14 bases between. The CDR3 runs to 14 residues. CDR1 SGHTA and CDR2 FQGNSA come from the germline V gene. The CDR3 nucleotides are TGTGCCAGCAGCCGGACCTCAGGGGTTTCACCCCTCCACTTT. Amino acids: CASSRTSGVSPLHF. Full variable domain (outside the CDR3, taken from reference TRBV7-2 and TRBJ1-6): GAGVSQSPSNKVTEKGKDVELRCDPISGHTALYWYRQSLGQGLEFLIYFQGNSAPDKSGLPSDRFSAERTGGSVSTLTIQRTQQEDSAVYLCASSRTSGVSPLHFGNGTRLTVT.

This clonotype was observed many times. V usage is TRBV19 and J usage is TRBJ2-3, with 8 bases identical to TRBD2. Germline loops: CDR1 LNHDA, CDR2 SQIVND (reference sequence). CDR3 length: 19 residues. J lost 0 bases, V lost 5 bases, and 16 bases had no gene match. The CDR3 sequence is CASSRKAARGAISTDTQYF. DNA of the CDR3: TGTGCCAGTAGTCGTAAAGCTGCGCGGGGGGCCATTAGCACAGATACGCAGTATTTT.

The chain is built from TRBV4-1 and TRBJ1-3, with TRBD1 matching over 9 bases. The CDR3 is 15 residues long. Looked up from germline, CDR1 is MGHRA and CDR2 is YSYEKL. With V trimmed by 3 bases and J by 1 base, 1 base remained unmatched. The CDR3 region is CASSQGTGSGNTIYF. CDR3 coding DNA: TGCGCCAGCAGCCAGGGGACAGGGTCTGGAAACACCATATATTTT.

This clonotype showed up many times. V gene TRBV11-1 combines with J gene TRBJ2-3, with 9 bases fitting TRBD2. V was pared by 5 bases and J by 7 bases, with 10 bases of the junction left unmatched. The CDR3 has 15 residues. CDR1 and CDR2 (germline): SGHAT, FQDESV (reference sequence). The CDR3 bases are TGTGCCAGCAGCGCGGCCGGGACTAGCCATCATACGCAGTATTTT. Translating it yields CASSAAGTSHHTQYF.

As regards this clonotype: This sequence may be a read error, since a much larger clone differs from it by one base. The V gene is TRBV7-6, the J gene TRBJ1-1, with unresolved D. With 0 bases removed from V and 6 bases from J, the gap between germline ends came to 26 bases. The CDR3 contains 19 residues. CDR1 and CDR2 from the germline V gene are SGHVS and FNYEAQ. The CDR3 loop reads CASSLAPEQPTVGRAEAFF. In DNA, the CDR3 is TGTGCCAGCAGCTTAGCCCCTGAACAACCCACAGTGGGTCGTGCTGAAGCTTTCTTT.

Relative to its sample, this clonotype is medium-sized. The chain employs TRBV7-2 and TRBJ1-2; the match to TRBD1 covers 12 bases. This CDR3 is 16 amino acids long. The V gene's germline CDR1 is SGHTA and CDR2 FQGNSA. With V trimmed by 3 bases and J by 6 bases, 8 bases remained unmatched. CDR3 in DNA: TGTGCCAGCAGCTTGCGAACCGGGACAGGGGGCGATGGCTACACCTTC. This gives the protein CASSLRTGTGGDGYTF.

This sequence joins TRBV10-2 and TRBJ1-2; D gene unclear. This CDR3 is built from 14 residues. Trimming removed 2 bases from V and 0 bases from J, with 7 bases in between. Germline V gene lookup returns CDR1 WSHSY and CDR2 SAAADI. Here the CDR3 reads CASSEGRTNYGYTF. CDR3 in DNA: TGCGCCAGCAGTGAGGGCAGAACTAACTATGGCTACACCTTC.

This clonotype was recorded only once. A clone one base away is much larger, so this may be a read error. The chain combines TRBV19 with TRBJ1-5, with a tentative D call TRBD1 (5 bases). Germline V gene lookup returns CDR1 LNHDA and CDR2 SQIVND (reference sequence). The CDR3 is 14 residues long. The V gene lost 6 bases and the J gene lost 3 bases, with 12 bases spanning the gap. This CDR3 reads CASSPDSLNQPQHF. In DNA form, the CDR3 reads TGTGCCAGTAGCCCCGACAGCCTCAATCAGCCCCAGCATTTT.

This clonotype has just a few counts. The CDR3 DNA reads TGCGCCAGCAGCGTTACCGGGACAGATAATTCACCCCTCCACTTT. Translated, it gives CASSVTGTDNSPLHF. The chain is built from TRBV5-1 and TRBJ1-6; TRBD1 agrees at 7 bases. Germline V gene lookup returns CDR1 SGHRS and CDR2 YFSETQ. The CDR3 consists of 15 residues. J gave up 5 bases and V 4 bases, and 6 bases lay outside the gene matches. Looking up the rest from reference TRBV5-1 and TRBJ1-6 gives the full variable domain: KAGVTQTPRYLIKTRGQQVTLSCSPISGHRSVSWYQQTPGQGLQFLFEYFSETQRNKGNFPGRFSGRQFSNSRSEMNVSTLELGDSALYLCASSVTGTDNSPLHFGNGTRLTVT.

In its sample, this clonotype was seen many times. The chain carries TRBV2 and TRBJ1-2; D gene unclear. Germline values: CDR1 SNHLY, CDR2 FYNNEI. The CDR3 is made up of 12 amino acids. The ends were cut back, 7 bases at V and 6 bases at J, with 12 bases in the middle. Here the CDR3 DNA reads TGTGCCAGCAAGACGGACGGGGATGGCTACACCTTC. Translating it yields CASKTDGDGYTF.

This clonotype appeared many times. The CDR3 bases are TGCGCCAGCAGCTTGGGAGGGATTTATAGCAATCAGCCCCAGCATTTT. Residues: CASSLGGIYSNQPQHF. This chain connects TRBV5-1 to TRBJ1-5; D uncertain. CDR1 is SGHRS, CDR2 YFSETQ, per germline. V shed 0 bases and J shed 0 bases, with 10 bases lying between them. There are 16 residues in the CDR3. The full variable domain, rest sourced from reference TRBV5-1 and TRBJ1-5, is KAGVTQTPRYLIKTRGQQVTLSCSPISGHRSVSWYQQTPGQGLQFLFEYFSETQRNKGNFPGRFSGRQFSNSRSEMNVSTLELGDSALYLCASSLGGIYSNQPQHFGDGTRLSIL.

This clonotype was detected only a few times. The rearrangement joins TRBV23-1 to TRBJ2-5; possible D gene TRBD2, 6 bases. TRBV23-1 is labeled an ORF, and its function is uncertain. The CDR3 length is 16 residues. Deletions cut 6 bases from V and 2 bases from J, with 19 bases between. DNA for the CDR3: TGCGCCAGCAGACAACACCGCCGGGGGAGTCAAGAGACCCAGTACTTC. Protein sequence: CASRQHRRGSQETQYF.

This chain links TRBV29-1 with TRBJ1-2; 8 bases fit TRBD1. This CDR3 contains 13 residues. Germline values: CDR1 SQVTM, CDR2 ANQGSEA. The V and J ends lost 3 bases and 8 bases, in that order; junction bases with no gene match: 8. The DNA of the CDR3 is TGCAGCGTTGAGGATTCCAGGGGGCTCGGCTACACCTTC. Its translation is CSVEDSRGLGYTF.

The table lists this clonotype with many counts. This chain links TRBV3-1 with TRBJ1-2, with TRBD1 identical over 8 bases. Germline V lookup: CDR1 LGHDT, CDR2 YNNKEL (reference sequence). The CDR3 is 15 amino acids. The junction had 3 bases not matched to a gene; V was cut back by 1 base and J by 2 bases. The CDR3 nucleotides are TGTGCCAGCAGCCAAGGCCGGGACAGGAACTATGGCTACACCTTC. Translated: CASSQGRDRNYGYTF.

This clonotype was seen at least ten times. The chain combines TRBV20-1 with TRBJ1-5; the D is unclear. Deletions cut 3 bases from V and 8 bases from J, with 20 bases between. This CDR3 region has 15 residues. The germline V gene has CDR1 DFQATT and CDR2 SNEGSKA (reference sequence). The CDR3 region is CSAREPSGVVEPQHF. The CDR3 DNA is TGCAGTGCTAGGGAACCCTCAGGCGTCGTGGAGCCCCAGCATTTT.